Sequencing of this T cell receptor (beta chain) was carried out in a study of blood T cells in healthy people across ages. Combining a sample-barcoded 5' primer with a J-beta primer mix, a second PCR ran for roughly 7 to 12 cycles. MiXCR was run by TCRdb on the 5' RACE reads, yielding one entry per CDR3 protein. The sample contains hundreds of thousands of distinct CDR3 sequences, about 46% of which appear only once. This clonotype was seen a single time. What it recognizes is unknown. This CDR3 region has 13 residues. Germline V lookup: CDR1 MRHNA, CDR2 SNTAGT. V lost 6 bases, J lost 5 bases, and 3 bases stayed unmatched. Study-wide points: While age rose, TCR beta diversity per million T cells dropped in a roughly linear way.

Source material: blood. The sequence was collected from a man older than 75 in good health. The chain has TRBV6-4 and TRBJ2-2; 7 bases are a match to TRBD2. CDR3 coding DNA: TGTGCCAGCAGACTCGGGGGGACCGGGGAGCTGTTTTTT. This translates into CASRLGGTGELFF.